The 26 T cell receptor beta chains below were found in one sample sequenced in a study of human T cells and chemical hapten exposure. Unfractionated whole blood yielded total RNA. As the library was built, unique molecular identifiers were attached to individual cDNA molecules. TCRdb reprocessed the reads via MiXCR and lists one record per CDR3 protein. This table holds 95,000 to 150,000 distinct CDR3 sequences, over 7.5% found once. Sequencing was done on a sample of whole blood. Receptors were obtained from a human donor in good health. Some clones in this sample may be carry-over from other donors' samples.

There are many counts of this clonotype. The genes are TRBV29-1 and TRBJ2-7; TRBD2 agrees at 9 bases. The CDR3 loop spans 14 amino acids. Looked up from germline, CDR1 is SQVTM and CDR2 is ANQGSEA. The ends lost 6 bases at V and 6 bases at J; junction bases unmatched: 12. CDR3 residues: CSVGTAGGPGEQYF. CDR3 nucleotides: TGCAGCGTGGGGACAGCGGGAGGACCGGGCGAGCAGTACTTC.

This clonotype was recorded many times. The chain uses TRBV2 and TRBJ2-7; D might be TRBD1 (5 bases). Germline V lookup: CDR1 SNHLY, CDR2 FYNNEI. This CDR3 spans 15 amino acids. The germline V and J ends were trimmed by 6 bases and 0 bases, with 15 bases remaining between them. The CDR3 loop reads CASSATGASSYEQYF. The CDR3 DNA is TGTGCCAGCAGCGCAACTGGGGCAAGCTCCTACGAGCAGTACTTC.

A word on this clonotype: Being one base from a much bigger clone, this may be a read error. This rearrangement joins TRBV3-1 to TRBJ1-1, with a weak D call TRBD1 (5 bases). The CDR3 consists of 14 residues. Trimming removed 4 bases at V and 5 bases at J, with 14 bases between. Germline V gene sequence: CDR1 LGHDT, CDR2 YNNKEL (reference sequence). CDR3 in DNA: TGTGCCAGCAGCCTAAAGAGGGGAGATACTGAAGCTTTCTTT. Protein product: CASSLKRGDTEAFF.

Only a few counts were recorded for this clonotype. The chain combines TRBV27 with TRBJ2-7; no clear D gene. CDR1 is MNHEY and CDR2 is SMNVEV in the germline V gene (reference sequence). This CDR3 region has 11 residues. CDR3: CAARRGYEQYF. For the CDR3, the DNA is TGTGCGGCCCGACGTGGCTACGAGCAGTACTTC.

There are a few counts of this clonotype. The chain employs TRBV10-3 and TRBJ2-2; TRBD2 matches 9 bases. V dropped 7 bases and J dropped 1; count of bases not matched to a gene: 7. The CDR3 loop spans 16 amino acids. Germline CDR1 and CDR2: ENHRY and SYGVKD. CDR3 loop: CAINRAGGLNTGELFF. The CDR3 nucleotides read TGTGCCATCAACCGAGCGGGGGGACTGAACACCGGGGAGCTGTTTTTT.

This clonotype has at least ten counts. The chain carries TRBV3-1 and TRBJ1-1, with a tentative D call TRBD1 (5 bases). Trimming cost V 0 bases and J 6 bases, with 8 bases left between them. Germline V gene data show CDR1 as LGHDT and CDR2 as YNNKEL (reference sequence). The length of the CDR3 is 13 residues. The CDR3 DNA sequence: TGTGCCAGCAGCCAAGATCGAGGGGCTGAAGCTTTCTTT. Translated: CASSQDRGAEAFF.

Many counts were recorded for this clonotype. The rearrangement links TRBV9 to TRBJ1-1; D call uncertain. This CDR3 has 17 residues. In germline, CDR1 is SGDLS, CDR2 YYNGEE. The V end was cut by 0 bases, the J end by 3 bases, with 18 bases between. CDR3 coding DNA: TGTGCCAGCAGCGTAGCCCTCGGGGTCCCAGGATACACTGAAGCTTTCTTT. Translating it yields CASSVALGVPGYTEAFF.

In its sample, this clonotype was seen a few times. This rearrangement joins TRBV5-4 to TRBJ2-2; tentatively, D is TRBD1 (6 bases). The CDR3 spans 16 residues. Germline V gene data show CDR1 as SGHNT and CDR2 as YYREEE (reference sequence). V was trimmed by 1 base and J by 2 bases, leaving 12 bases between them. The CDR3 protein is CASSLPTGHNTGELFF. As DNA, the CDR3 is TGTGCCAGCAGCTTGCCGACAGGACACAACACCGGGGAGCTGTTTTTT. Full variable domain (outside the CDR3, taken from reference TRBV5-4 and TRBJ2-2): ETGVTQSPTHLIKTRGQQVTLRCSSQSGHNTVSWYQQALGQGPQFIFQYYREEENGRGNFPPRFSGLQFPNYSSELNVNALELDDSALYLCASSLPTGHNTGELFFGEGSRLTVL.

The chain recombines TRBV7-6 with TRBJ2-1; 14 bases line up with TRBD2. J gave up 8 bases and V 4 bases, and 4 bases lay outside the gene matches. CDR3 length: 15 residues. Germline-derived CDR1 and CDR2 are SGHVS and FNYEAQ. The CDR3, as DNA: TGTGCCAGCAGCTCCCGGACTAGCGGGGGGCATGAGCAGTTCTTC. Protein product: CASSSRTSGGHEQFF.

This CDR3 is CASRIAGGSDTQYF. CDR3 DNA: TGTGCCAGCAGGATAGCGGGGGGAAGTGATACGCAGTATTTT. The chain uses TRBV7-9 and TRBJ2-3; 10 nucleotides agree with TRBD2. V lost 6 bases to trimming and J lost 6 bases; unmatched junction nucleotides: 6. Germline V gives CDR1 SEHNR, CDR2 FQNEAQ (reference sequence). This CDR3 contains 14 residues.

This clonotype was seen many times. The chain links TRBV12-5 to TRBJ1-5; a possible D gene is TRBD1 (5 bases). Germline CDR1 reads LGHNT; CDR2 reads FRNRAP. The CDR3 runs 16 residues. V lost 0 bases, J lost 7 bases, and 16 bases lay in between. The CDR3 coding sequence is TGTGCTAGTGGTTTGGTAGGGTTCGGGGCGCACCAGCCCCAGCATTTT. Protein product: CASGLVGFGAHQPQHF.

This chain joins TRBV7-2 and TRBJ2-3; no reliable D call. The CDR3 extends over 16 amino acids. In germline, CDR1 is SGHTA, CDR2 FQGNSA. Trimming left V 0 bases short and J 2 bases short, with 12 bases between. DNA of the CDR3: TGTGCCAGCAGCTTAGCTGTAGCCTCCCTCACAGATACGCAGTATTTT. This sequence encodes CASSLAVASLTDTQYF.

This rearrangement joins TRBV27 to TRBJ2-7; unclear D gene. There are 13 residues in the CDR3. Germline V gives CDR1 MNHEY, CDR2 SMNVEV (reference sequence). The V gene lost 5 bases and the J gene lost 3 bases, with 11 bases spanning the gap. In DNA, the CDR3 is TGTGCCAGCAGTGCGAGAGCCAGCTACGAGCAGTACTTC. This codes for CASSARASYEQYF.

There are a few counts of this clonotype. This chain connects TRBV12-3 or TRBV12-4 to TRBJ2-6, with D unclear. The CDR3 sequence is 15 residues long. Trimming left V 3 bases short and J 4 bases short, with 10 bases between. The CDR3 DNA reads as TGTGCCAGCAGTTTCTTAGGGATAGGGGCCAACGTCCTGACTTTC. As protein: CASSFLGIGANVLTF.

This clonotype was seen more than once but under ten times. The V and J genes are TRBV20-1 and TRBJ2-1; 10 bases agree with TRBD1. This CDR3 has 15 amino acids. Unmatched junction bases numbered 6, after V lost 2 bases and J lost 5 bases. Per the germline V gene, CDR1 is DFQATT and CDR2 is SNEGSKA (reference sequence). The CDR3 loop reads CSARPWDRGNNEQFF. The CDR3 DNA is TGCAGTGCTAGACCCTGGGACAGGGGTAACAATGAGCAGTTCTTC.

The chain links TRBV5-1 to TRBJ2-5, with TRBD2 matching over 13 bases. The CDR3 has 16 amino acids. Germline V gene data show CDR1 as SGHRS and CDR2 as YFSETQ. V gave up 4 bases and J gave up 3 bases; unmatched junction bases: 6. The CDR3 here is CASSAGLAGPEETQYF. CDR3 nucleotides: TGCGCCAGCAGCGCGGGACTAGCGGGACCCGAAGAGACCCAGTACTTC.

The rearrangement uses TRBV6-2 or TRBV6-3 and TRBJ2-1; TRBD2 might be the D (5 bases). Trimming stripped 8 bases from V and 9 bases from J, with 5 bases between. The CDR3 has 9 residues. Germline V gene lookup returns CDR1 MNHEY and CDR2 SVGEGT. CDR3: CASGGEQFF. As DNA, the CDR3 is TGTGCCAGCGGAGGTGAGCAGTTCTTC.

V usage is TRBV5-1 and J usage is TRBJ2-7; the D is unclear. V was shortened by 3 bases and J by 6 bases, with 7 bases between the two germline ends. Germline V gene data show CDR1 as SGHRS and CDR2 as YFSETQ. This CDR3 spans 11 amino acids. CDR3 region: CASSWNSEQYF. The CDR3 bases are TGCGCCAGCAGCTGGAACAGCGAGCAGTACTTC.

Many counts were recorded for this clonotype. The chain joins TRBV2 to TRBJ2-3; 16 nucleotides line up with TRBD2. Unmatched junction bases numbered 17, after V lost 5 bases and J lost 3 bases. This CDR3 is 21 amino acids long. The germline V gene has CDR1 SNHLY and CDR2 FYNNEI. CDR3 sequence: CASSPGTGGPGLAGGTDTQYF. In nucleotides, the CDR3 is TGTGCCAGCAGTCCCGGGACAGGGGGACCGGGACTAGCGGGAGGGACAGATACGCAGTATTTT.

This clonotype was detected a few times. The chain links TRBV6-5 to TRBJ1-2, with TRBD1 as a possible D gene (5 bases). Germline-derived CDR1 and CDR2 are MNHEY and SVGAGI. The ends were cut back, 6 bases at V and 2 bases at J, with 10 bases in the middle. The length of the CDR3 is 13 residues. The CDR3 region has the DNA TGTGCCAGCAGGTTGACAGAGAACTATGGCTACACCTTC. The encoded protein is CASRLTENYGYTF.

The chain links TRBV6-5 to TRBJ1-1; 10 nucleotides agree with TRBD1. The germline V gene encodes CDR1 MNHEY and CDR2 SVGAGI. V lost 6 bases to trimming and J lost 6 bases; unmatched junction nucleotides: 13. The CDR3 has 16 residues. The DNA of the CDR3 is TGTGCCAGCAGCTCCAAAGACAGGGGGCTAAGGCCTGAAGCTTTCTTT. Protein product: CASSSKDRGLRPEAFF.

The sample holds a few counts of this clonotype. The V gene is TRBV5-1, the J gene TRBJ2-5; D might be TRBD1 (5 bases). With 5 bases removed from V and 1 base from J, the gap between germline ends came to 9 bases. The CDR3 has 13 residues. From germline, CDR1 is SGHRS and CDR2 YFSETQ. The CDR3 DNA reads TGCGCCAGCAGACCAGGGTCCCAAGAGACCCAGTACTTC. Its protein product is CASRPGSQETQYF.

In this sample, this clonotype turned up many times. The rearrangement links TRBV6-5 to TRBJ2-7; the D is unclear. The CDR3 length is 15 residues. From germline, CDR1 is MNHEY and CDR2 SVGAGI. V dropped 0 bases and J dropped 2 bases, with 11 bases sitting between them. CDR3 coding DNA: TGTGCCAGCAGTTACTCCAAGGTGGGCGCCTACGAGCAGTACTTC. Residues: CASSYSKVGAYEQYF.

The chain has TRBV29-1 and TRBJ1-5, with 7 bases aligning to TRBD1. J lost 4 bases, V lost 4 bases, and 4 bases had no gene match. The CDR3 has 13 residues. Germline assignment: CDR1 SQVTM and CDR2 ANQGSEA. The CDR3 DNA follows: TGCAGCGTTGCACAGGGGAGGAATCAGCCCCAGCATTTT. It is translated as CSVAQGRNQPQHF.

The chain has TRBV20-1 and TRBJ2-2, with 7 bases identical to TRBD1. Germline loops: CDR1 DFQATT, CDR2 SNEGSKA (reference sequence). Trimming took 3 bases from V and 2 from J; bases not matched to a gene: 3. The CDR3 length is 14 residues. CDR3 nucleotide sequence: TGCAGTGCTAGGGGGACAGATAACACCGGGGAGCTGTTTTTT. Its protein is CSARGTDNTGELFF.

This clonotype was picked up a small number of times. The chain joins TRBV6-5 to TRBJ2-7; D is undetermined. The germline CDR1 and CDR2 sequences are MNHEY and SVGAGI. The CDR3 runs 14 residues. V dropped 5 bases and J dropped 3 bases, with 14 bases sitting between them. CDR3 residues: CASSPDRAFYEQYF. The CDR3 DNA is TGTGCCAGCAGTCCGGACCGAGCGTTCTACGAGCAGTACTTC.